This T cell receptor (beta chain) stems from a study of cytomegalovirus exposure and HLA in healthy donors. The PCR was carried out with 60 Vbeta primers and 13 Jbeta primers. Libraries were prepared by immunoSEQ multiplex PCR; TCRdb keeps only in-frame clonotypes and omits some of them. The sample records roughly 140,000 clones, around 74% being singletons. The CDR3 sequence is 12 residues long. The V gene's germline CDR1 is LGHNT and CDR2 FRNRAP. V lost 2 bases and J 3 bases, leaving 5 bases between the germline ends. V and J are TRBV12-5 and TRBJ2-7; no firm D call. The source is a man aged 18 to 29 in good health and CMV-seronegative. Sequencing used PBMCs. The CDR3 sequence is CASGLTVYEQYF. Written as DNA, the CDR3 is TGTGCTAGTGGTTTGACAGTCTACGAGCAGTACTTC. The complete variable domain, with remaining parts taken from reference TRBV12-5 and TRBJ2-7, reads DARVTQTPRHKVTEMGQEVTMRCQPILGHNTVFWYRQTMMQGLELLAYFRNRAPLDDSGMPKDRFSAEMPDATLATLKIQPSEPRDSAVYFCASGLTVYEQYFGPGTRLTVT.